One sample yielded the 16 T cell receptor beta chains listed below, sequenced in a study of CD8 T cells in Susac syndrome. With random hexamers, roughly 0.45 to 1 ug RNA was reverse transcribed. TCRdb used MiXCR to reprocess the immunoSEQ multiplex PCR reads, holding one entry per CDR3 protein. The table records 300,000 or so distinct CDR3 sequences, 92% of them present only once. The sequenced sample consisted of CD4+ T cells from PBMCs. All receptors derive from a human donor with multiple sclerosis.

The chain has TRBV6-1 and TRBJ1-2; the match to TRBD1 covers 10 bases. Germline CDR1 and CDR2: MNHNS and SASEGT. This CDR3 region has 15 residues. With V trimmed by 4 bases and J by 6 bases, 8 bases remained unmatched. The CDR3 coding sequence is TGTGCCAGCAGTGCCCCCGGGACAGGGGCAAATGGCTACACCTTC. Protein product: CASSAPGTGANGYTF.

CDR3 region: CASSTPGTEAFF. In DNA, the CDR3 is TGTGCCAGCAGTACACCCGGGACAGAAGCTTTCTTT. The chain links TRBV2 to TRBJ1-1; D might be TRBD1 (6 bases). CDR1 and CDR2 from the germline V gene are SNHLY and FYNNEI. V shed 5 bases and J shed 8 bases, with 12 bases lying between them. The CDR3 spans 12 residues.

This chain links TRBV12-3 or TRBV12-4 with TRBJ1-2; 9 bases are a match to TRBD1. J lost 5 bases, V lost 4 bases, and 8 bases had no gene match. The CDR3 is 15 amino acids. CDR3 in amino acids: CASSWDREVKYGYTF. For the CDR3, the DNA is TGTGCCAGCAGTTGGGACAGGGAAGTGAAGTATGGCTACACCTTC.

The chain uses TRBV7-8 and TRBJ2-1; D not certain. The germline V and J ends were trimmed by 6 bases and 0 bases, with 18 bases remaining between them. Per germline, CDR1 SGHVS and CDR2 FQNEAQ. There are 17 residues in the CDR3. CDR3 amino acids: CASRISWGPSSYNEQFF. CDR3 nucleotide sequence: TGTGCCAGCAGAATCTCCTGGGGTCCGAGCTCCTACAATGAGCAGTTCTTC.

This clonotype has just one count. CDR3 residues: CASSLSVNQETQYF. DNA of the CDR3: TGTGCCAGCTCCCTGTCGGTTAACCAAGAGACCCAGTACTTC. The chain links TRBV18 to TRBJ2-5; no clear D gene. Trimming took off 6 bases at V and 0 bases at J, with 11 bases between the two ends. Germline loops: CDR1 KGHSH, CDR2 LQKENI. The CDR3 is 14 residues long.

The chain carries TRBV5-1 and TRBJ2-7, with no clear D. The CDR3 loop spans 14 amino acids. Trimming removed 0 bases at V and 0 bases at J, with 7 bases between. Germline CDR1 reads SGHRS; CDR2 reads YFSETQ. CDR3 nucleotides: TGCGCCAGCAGCTTGGACATTTTCTCCTACGAGCAGTACTTC. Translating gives CASSLDIFSYEQYF. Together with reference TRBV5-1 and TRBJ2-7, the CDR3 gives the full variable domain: KAGVTQTPRYLIKTRGQQVTLSCSPISGHRSVSWYQQTPGQGLQFLFEYFSETQRNKGNFPGRFSGRQFSNSRSEMNVSTLELGDSALYLCASSLDIFSYEQYFGPGTRLTVT.

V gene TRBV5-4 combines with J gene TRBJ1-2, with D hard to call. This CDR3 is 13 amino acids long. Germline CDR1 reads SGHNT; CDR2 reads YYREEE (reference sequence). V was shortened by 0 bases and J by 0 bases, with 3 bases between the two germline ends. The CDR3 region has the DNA TGTGCCAGCAGCTTGGTGGCTAACTATGGCTACACCTTC. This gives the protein CASSLVANYGYTF.

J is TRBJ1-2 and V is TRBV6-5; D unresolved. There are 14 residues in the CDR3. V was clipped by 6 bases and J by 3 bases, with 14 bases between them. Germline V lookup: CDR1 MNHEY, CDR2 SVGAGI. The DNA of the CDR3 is TGTGCCAGCAGGTCTTACGGGGTAGACTATGGCTACACCTTC. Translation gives CASRSYGVDYGYTF.

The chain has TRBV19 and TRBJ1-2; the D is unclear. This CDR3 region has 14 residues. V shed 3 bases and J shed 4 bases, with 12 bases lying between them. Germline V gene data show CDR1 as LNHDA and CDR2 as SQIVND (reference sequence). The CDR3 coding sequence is TGTGCCAGTAGTATTACTGAGGAATCCTATGGCTACACCTTC. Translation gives CASSITEESYGYTF.

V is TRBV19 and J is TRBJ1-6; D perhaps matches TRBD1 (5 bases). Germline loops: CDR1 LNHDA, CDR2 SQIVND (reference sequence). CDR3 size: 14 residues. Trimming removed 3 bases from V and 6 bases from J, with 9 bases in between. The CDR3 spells CASSMQGANSPLHF. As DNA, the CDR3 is TGTGCCAGTAGTATGCAGGGCGCTAATTCACCCCTCCACTTT.

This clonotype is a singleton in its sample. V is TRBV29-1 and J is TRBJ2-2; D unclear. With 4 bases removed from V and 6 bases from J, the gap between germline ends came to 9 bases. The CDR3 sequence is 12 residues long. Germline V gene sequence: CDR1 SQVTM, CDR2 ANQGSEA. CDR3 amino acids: CSVGLVAGELFF. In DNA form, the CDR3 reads TGCAGCGTTGGGTTGGTGGCCGGGGAGCTGTTTTTT.

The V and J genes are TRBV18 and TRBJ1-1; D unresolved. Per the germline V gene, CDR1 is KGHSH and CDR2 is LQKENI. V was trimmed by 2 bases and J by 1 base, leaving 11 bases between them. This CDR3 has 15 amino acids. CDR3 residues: CASSPRRAENTEAFF. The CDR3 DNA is TGTGCCAGCTCACCAAGACGTGCGGAGAACACTGAAGCTTTCTTT.

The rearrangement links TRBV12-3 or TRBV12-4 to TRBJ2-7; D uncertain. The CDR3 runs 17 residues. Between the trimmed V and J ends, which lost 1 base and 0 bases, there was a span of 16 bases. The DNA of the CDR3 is TGTGCCAGCAGTTTAGGACGCCGCCCTACACACTCCTACGAGCAGTACTTC. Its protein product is CASSLGRRPTHSYEQYF.

Written as DNA, the CDR3 is TGTGCCAGCAGTTTCGTGACCGCTCGCGGATCCTACGAGCAGTACTTC. This sequence encodes CASSFVTARGSYEQYF. The genes are TRBV27 and TRBJ2-7; D is undetermined. Trimming removed 3 bases at V and 1 base at J, with 16 bases between. Germline V gives CDR1 MNHEY, CDR2 SMNVEV (reference sequence). CDR3 length equals 16 residues.

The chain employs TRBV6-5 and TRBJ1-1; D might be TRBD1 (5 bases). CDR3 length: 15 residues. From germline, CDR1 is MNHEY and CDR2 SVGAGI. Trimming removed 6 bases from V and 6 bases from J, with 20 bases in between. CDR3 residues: CASRVEKGRGAEAFF. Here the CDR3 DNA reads TGTGCCAGCAGGGTTGAAAAGGGAAGGGGCGCTGAAGCTTTCTTT.

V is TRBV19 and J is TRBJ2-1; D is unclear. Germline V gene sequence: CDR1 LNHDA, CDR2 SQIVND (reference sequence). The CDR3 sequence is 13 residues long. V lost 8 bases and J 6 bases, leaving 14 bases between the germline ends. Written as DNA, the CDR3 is TGTGCCAGTCGGCCCTATTCTACCAATGAGCAGTTCTTC. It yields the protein CASRPYSTNEQFF.